This TCR beta chain was identified during a study of blood T cell repertoires in COVID-19. For the study at large: T cells, B-cell-depleted T cells, or PBMCs supplied cDNA or gDNA.

Per the original data handling: Counts of nucleated cells, estimated from reference gene primer amplification, were obtained. Using immunoSEQ multiplex PCR, the repertoire was profiled, and TCRdb retains in-frame clones only, with some absent. That table furnishes V, J and clone size, whereas the DNA furnished D and trimming. The top ten hold 1.3% of the sample, which has some 200,000 clones, about four fifths seen once. The germline CDR1 and CDR2 sequences are SGHRS and YFSETQ. With 4 bases removed from V and 5 bases from J, the gap between germline ends came to 10 bases. The CDR3 spans 12 residues. Enrollees, about 18 to 95 years old, lived in about two dozen US areas.

The sequencing sample was made of PBMCs or T cells enriched from blood (not recorded which). This sequence joins TRBV5-1 and TRBJ2-7; no clear D. The receptor comes from a woman in her forties with acute COVID-19. CDR3 coding DNA: TGCGCCAGCAGCCGAACTCTCGACGAGCAGTACTTC. It is translated as CASSRTLDEQYF.